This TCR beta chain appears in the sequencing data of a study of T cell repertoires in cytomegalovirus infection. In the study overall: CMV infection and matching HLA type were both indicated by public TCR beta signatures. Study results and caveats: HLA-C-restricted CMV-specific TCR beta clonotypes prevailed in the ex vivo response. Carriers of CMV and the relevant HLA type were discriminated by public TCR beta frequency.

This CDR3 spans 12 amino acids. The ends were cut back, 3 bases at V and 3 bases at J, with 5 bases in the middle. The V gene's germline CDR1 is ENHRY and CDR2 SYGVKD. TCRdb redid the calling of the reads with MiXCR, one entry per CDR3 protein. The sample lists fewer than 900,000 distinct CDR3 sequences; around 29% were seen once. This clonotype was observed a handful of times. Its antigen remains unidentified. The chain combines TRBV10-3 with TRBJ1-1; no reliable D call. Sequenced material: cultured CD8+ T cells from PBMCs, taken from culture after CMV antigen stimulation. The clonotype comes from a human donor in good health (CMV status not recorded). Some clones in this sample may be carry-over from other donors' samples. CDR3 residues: CAISDDYTEAFF. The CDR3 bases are TGTGCCATCAGTGATGATTACACTGAAGCTTTCTTT.